This T cell receptor beta chain stems from a study of blood T cells in healthy people across ages. CDR1 and CDR2 from the germline V gene are KGHSH and LQKENI. The CDR3 is 18 amino acids. With 3 bases clipped from V and 2 bases from J, the junction kept 15 bases outside the gene matches. Sample-barcoded 5' priming and a J-beta primer mix drove a second PCR of roughly 6 to 12 cycles. TCRdb used MiXCR to reprocess the 5' RACE reads, holding one entry per CDR3 protein. Of around 1,700,000 distinct CDR3 sequences in the sample, 25% to 30% were seen once. Healthy Caucasian individuals from Russia aged about 6 to 100 were enrolled as donors. Extracted total RNA amounted to at least 6 micrograms for each sample.

This receptor was obtained from a woman aged 25 to 39 in good health. The specimen sequenced was blood. V and J are TRBV18 and TRBJ2-7, with 8 bases fitting TRBD2. The CDR3 loop reads CASSPSLTLAGGPYEQYF. In DNA, the CDR3 is TGTGCCAGCTCACCCAGCCTCACACTGGCGGGGGGACCCTACGAGCAGTACTTC.